This entry is about one T cell receptor (beta chain). This clonotype has only a few counts. Its target antigen remains unknown. It has no much larger one-base neighbor in the sample; base qualities were not kept. This sample stems from a study of T cells after yellow fever vaccination (dated by TCRdb to the late 2010s). Background on the whole study: Libraries from fractions with low cell numbers were prepared with the SMART-Seq v4 Ultra Low Input RNA kit. Bulk TCR alpha and beta repertoires were sequenced longitudinally to track T-cell clones before and after primary and booster YFV17D yellow fever vaccination. Two healthy male donors, one aged 18 to 30 and one aged 30 to 40 years, made up the cohort. Bulk PBMC replicates and cell subsets were isolated from blood drawn at multiple timepoints before and after both primary and secondary immunization.

The CDR3 goes from the cysteine to the phenylalanine over 13 residues. The sequence is cut down to CDR3 DNA, 39 bases in frame from base 1. From the germline V gene, CDR1 is MNHEY and CDR2 is SVGAGI. V is cut back by 6 bases and J by 3 bases, with 4 bases in the junction unmatched. In the paper's terms, the treatment or condition label means: live attenuated yellow fever vaccine strain. At each blood-draw timepoint, two biological replicates of bulk PBMCs were collected. A standard Ficoll-Paque protocol was used to isolate PBMCs from peripheral blood. TriZol was used to extract RNA from bulk PBMCs, from CD4 and CD8 fractions, and from dextramer-positive and dextramer-negative fractions. Sequencer: Illumina NovaSeq 6000. TCR cDNA was synthesized by 5'RACE template switching, which introduced a universal primer site and unique molecular identifiers. Priming for cDNA synthesis came from both the TCR alpha and TCR beta constant segments. Libraries were amplified in two PCR steps, with sample barcodes and sequencing adapters added in the second step. Sequencing of libraries was performed on Illumina HiSeq 2500 (2x100 bp) or NovaSeq (2x150 bp). The study's own analysis went as follows. MIGEC was used to demultiplex reads and collapse the reads into UMI consensus sequences, and MiXCR was used for V(D)J alignment. Vaccine-responding clonotypes were defined with edgeR using replicate PBMC samples, requiring FDR below 0.01 and a log2 fold change above 5 up to day 15. Each bulk clonotype received a CD4 or CD8 identity based on whether the sequenced CD4 or CD8 repertoire contained that clonotype at higher abundance. The public reads were quality trimmed at Q25 with fastp and then assembled into clones with MiXCR by TCRdb, keeping productive beta chains. Entries are consolidated by CDR3 protein sequence, retaining the most common genes and DNA. The V and J calls here are based on TCRdb, not the publication. Here the sample has around 300,000 distinct CDR3 sequences; approximately 4.3% occur a single time. Roughly a fifth of the sample is in the top ten clones.

Overall study outcomes, separate from this receptor: A small fraction of clonotypes appeared in both the CD4 and CD8 compartments, likely as a result of convergent recombination. Compared with the primary T-cell response, the secondary T-cell response was faster but weaker, reaching its peak on day 5 rather than on day 15. After the booster, most of the clones that had expanded following primary vaccination were detected again (almost 98% of CD4 and 85% to 90% of CD8), which suggests that memory was broadly maintained. Because only two donors were included in the study, the extent to which the findings can be generalized is limited. Because abundant contaminating clonotypes from the bulk population could be contained in FACS-sorted repertoires, computational filtering was required.

The chain is made from TRBV6-5 and TRBJ1-2, with TRBD1 matching 7 junction bases. The sample in question was PBMCs, obtained 15 days after the yellow fever booster vaccination. This clonotype originated in a man between 18 and 35 years old who received the YFV17D yellow fever vaccine. The DNA sequence is TGTGCCAGCAGGCCGGGACAGCACTATGGCTACACCTTC. It translates to CASRPGQHYGYTF.